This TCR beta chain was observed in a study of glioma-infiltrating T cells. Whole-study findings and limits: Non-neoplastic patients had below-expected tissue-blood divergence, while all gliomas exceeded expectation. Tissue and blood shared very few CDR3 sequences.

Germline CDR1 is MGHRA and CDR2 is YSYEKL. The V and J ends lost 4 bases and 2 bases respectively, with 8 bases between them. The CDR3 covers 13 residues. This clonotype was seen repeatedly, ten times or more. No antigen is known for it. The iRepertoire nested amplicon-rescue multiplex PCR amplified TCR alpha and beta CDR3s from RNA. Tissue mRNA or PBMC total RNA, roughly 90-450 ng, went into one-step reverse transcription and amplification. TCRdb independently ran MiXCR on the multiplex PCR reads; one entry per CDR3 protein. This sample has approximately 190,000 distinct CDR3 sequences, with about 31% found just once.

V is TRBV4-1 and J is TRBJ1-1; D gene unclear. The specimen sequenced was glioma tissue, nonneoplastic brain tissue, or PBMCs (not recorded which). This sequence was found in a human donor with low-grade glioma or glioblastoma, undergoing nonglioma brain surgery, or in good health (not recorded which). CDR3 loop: CASSPGVNTEAFF. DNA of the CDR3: TGCGCCAGCAGCCCCGGGGTAAACACTGAAGCTTTCTTT.